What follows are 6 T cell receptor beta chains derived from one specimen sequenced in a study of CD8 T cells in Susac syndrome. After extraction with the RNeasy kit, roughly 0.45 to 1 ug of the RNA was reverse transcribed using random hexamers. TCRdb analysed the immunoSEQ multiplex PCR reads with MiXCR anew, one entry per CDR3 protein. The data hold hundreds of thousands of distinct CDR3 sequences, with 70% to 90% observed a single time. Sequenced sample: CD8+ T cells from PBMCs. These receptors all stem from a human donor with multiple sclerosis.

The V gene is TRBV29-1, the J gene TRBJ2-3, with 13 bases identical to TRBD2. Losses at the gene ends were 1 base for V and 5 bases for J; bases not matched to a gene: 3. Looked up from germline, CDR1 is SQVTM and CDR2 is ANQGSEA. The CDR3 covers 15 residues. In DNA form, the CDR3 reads TGCAGCGTTGAAGGCGGGACTAGCGGGGAAGATACGCAGTATTTT. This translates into CSVEGGTSGEDTQYF.

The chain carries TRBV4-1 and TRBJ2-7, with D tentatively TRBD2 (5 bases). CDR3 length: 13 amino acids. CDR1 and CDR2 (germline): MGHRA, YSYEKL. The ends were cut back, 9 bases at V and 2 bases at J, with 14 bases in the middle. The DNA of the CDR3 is TGCGCCAGTAGTTTAACTAGTCCCTACGAGCAGTACTTC. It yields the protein CASSLTSPYEQYF.

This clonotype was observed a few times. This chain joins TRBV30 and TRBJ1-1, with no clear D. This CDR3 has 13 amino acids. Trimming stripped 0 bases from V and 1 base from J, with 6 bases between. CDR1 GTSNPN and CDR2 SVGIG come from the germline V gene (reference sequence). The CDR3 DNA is TGTGCCTGGAGTGTCAACGGGAACACTGAAGCTTTCTTT. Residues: CAWSVNGNTEAFF.

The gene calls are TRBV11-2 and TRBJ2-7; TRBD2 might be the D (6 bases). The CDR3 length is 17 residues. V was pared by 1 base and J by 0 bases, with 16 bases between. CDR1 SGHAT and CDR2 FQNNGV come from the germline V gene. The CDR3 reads CASSLGTGGASSYEQYF. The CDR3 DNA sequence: TGTGCCAGCAGCTTAGGGACTGGCGGGGCTAGCTCCTACGAGCAGTACTTC.

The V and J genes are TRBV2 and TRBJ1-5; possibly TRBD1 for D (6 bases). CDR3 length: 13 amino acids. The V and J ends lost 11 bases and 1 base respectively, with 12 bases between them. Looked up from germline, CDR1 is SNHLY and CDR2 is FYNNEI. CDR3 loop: CAGTQGSNQPQHF. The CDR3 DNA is TGTGCCGGTACGCAGGGGAGCAATCAGCCCCAGCATTTT.

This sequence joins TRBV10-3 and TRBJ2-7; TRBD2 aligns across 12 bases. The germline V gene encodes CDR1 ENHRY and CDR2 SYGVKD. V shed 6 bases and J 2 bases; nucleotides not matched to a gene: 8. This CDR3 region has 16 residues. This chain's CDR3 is CAIRGTSGPSTYEQYF. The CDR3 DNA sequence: TGTGCCATCAGGGGGACTAGCGGGCCGTCTACCTACGAGCAGTACTTC.